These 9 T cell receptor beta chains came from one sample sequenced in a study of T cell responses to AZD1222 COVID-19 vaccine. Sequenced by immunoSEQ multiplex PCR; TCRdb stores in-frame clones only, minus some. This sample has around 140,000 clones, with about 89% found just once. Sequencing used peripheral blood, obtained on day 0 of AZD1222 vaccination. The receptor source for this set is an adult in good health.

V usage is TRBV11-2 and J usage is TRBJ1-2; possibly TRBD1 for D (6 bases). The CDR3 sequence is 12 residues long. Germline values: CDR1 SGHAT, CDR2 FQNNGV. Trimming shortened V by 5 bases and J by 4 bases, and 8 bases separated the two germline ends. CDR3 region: CASSEDSYGYTF. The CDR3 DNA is TGTGCCAGCAGCGAGGACAGCTATGGCTACACCTTC.

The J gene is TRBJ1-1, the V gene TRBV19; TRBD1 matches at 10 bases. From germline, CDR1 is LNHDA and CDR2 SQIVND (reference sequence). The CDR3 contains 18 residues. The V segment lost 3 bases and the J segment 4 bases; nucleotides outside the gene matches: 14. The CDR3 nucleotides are TGTGCCAGTAGTATCCATCGAAAGTGGACAGGGGGTGGCACTGAAGCTTTCTTT. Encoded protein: CASSIHRKWTGGGTEAFF.

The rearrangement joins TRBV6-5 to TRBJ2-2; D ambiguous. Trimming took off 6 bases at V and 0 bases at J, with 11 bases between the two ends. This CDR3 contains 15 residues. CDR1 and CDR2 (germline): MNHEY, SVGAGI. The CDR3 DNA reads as TGTGCCAGCAGGGGGAAGCGCTCGAACACCGGGGAGCTGTTTTTT. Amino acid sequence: CASRGKRSNTGELFF.

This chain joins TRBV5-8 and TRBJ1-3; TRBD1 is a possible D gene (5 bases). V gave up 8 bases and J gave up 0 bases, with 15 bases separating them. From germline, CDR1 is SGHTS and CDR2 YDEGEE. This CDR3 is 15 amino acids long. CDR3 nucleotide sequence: TGTGCCAGTAGTGTGCGGGGCTCCTCTGGAAACACCATATATTTT. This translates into CASSVRGSSGNTIYF.

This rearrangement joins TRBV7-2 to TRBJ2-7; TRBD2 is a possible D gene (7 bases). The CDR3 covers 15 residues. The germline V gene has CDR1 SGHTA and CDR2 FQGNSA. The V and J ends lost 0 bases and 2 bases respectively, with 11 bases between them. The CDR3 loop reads CASSLAGAGAYEQYF. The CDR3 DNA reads TGTGCCAGCAGCTTAGCGGGGGCGGGGGCCTACGAGCAGTACTTC.

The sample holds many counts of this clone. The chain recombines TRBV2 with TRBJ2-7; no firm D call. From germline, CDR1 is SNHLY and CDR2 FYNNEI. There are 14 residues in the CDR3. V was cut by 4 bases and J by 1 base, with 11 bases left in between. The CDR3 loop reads CASSARILSYEQYF. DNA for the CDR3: TGTGCCAGCAGTGCGCGGATATTATCCTACGAGCAGTACTTC.

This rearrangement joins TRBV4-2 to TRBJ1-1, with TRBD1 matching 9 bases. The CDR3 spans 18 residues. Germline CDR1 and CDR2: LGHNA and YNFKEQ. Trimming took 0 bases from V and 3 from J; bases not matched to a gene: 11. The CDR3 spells CASSQDGTGTRIDTEAFF. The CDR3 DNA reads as TGTGCCAGCAGCCAAGATGGGACAGGGACGAGAATTGACACTGAAGCTTTCTTT.

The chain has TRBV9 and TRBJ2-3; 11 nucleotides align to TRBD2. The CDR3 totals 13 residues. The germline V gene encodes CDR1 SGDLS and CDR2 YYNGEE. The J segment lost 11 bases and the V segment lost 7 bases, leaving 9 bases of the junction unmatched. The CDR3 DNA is TGTGCCAGCGAAAGACTAGCGGGATCCGTGCAGTATTTT. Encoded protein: CASERLAGSVQYF.

CDR3 residues: CASSLTGGNTEAFF. The DNA of the CDR3 is TGCGCCAGCAGTTTAACAGGGGGAAACACTGAAGCTTTCTTT. The chain uses TRBV10-2 and TRBJ1-1; the match to TRBD1 covers 8 bases. V lost 5 bases and J lost 2; bases outside the gene matches: 4. The germline CDR1 and CDR2 sequences are WSHSY and SAAADI. This CDR3 has 14 residues.